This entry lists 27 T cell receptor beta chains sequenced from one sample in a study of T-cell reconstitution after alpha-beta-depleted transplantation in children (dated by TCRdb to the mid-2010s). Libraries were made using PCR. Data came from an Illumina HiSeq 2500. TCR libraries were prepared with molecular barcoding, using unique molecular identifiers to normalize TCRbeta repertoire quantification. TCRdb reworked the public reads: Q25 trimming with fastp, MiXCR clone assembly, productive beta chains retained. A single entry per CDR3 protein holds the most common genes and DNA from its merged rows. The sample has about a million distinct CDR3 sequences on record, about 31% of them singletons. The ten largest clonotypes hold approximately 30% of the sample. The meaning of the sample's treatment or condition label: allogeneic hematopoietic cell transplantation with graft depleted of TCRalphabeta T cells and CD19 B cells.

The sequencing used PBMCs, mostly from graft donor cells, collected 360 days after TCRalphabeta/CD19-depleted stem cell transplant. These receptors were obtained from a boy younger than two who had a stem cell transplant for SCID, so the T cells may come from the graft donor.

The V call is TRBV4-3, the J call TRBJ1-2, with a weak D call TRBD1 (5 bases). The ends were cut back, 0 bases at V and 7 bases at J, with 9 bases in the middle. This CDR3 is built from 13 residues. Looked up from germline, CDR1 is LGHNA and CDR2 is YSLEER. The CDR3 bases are TGCGCCAGCAGCCAAGATCTCGGGGGTGGCTACACCTTC. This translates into CASSQDLGGGYTF.

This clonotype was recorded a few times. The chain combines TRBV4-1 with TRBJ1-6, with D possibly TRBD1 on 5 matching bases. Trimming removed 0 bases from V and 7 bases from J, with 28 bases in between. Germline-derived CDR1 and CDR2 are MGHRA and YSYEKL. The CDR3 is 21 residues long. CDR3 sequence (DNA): TGCGCCAGCAGCCAAGATCTGGTCCTCCTCGTCGCTTACAGGATCAATTCACCCCTCCACTTT. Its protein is CASSQDLVLLVAYRINSPLHF.

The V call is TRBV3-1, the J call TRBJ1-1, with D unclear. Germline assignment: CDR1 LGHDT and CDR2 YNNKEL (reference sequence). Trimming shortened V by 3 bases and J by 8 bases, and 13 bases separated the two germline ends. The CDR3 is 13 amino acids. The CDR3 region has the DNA TGTGCCAGCAGCCATCGTGAGGGCTTCGAAGCTTTCTTT. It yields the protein CASSHREGFEAFF.

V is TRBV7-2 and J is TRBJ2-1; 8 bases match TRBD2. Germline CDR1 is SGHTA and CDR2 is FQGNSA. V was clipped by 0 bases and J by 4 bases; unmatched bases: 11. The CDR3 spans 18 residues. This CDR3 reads CASSLAPGLAMWYNEQFF. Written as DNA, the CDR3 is TGTGCCAGCAGCTTAGCTCCTGGACTAGCTATGTGGTACAATGAGCAGTTCTTC. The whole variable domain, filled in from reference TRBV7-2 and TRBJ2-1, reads GAGVSQSPSNKVTEKGKDVELRCDPISGHTALYWYRQSLGQGLEFLIYFQGNSAPDKSGLPSDRFSAERTGGSVSTLTIQRTQQEDSAVYLCASSLAPGLAMWYNEQFFGPGTRLTVL.

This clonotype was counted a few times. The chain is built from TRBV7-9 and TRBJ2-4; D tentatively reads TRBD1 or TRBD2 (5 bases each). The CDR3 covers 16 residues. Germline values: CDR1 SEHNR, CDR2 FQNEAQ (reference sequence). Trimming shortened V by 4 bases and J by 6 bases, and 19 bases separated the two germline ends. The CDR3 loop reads CASSWGEGPLSNIQYF. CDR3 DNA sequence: TGTGCCAGCAGCTGGGGCGAGGGTCCCCTCTCAAACATTCAGTACTTC.

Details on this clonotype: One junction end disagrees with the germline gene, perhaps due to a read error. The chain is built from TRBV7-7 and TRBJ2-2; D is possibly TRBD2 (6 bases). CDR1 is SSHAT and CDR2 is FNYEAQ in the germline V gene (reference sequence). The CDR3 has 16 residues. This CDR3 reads CASSPLLTVNTGGLFF. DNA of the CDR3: TGTGCCTCCAGCCCCCTCCTAACAGTGAACACCGGGGGGCTGTTTTTT.

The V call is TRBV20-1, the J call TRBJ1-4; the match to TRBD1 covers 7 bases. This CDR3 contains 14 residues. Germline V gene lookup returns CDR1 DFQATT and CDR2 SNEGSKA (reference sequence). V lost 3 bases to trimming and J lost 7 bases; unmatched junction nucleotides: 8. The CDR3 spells CSARYGTDPEKLFF. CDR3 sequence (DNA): TGCAGTGCTAGGTACGGGACAGATCCTGAAAAACTGTTTTTT.

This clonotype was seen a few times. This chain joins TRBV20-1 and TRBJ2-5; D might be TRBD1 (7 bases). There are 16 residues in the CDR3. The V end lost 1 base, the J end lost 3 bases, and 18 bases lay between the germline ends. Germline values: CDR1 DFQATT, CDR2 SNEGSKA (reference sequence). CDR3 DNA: TGCAGTGCTAGAGTGGGGGGTAGGGACAGCAAAGAGACCCAGTACTTC. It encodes CSARVGGRDSKETQYF.

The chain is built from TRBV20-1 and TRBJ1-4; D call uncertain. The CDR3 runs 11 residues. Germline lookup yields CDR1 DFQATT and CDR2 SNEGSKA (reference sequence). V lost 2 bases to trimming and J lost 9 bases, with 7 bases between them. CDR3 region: CSARQTKKLFF. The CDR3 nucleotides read TGCAGTGCTAGACAGACTAAAAAACTGTTTTTT.

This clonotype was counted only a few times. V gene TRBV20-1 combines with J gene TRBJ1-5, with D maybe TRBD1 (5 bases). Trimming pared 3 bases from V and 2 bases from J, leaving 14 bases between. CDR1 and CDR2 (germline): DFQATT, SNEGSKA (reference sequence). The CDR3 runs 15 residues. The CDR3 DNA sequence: TGCAGTGCTAGGAGGGGTGTAACAGGCAATCAGCCCCAGCATTTT. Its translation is CSARRGVTGNQPQHF.

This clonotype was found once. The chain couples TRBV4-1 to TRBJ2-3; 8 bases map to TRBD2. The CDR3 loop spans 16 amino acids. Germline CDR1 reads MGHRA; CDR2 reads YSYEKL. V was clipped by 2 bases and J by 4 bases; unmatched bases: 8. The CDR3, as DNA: TGCGCCAGCAGCCAAAAGGCGCGGGGGGTACCAGATACGCAGTATTTT. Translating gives CASSQKARGVPDTQYF.

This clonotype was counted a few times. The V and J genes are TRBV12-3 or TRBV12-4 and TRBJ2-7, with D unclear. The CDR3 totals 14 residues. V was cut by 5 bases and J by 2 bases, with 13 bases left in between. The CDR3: CASSPLAAPYEQYF. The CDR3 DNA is TGTGCCAGCAGTCCCCTGGCTGCACCCTACGAGCAGTACTTC.

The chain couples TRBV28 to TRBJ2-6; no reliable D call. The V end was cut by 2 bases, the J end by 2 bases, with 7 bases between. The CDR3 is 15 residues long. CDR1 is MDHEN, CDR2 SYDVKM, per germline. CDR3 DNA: TGTGCCAGCAGTTTAATGGTAGCTGGGGCCAACGTCCTGACTTTC. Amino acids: CASSLMVAGANVLTF.

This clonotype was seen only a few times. The CDR3 spells CATSAGRSRATDTQYF. The CDR3 region has the DNA TGTGCCACCAGTGCCGGGCGTAGCAGGGCCACAGATACGCAGTATTTT. This chain joins TRBV24-1 and TRBJ2-3, with D possibly TRBD1 on 5 matching bases. Germline CDR1 and CDR2: KGHDR and SFDVKD. V lost 5 bases and J lost 2, with 16 bases in between. The CDR3 has 16 amino acids.

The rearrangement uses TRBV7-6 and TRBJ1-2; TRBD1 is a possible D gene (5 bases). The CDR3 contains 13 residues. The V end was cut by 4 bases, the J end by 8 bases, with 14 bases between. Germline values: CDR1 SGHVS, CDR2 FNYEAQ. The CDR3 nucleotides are TGTGCCAGCAGCTCCACCCAGGGACGGGGCTACACCTTC. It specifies CASSSTQGRGYTF.

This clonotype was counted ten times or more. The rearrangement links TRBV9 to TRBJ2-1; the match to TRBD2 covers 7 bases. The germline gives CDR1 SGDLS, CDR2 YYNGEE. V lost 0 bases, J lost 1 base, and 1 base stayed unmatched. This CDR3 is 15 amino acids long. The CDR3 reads CASSVDGRSYNEQFF. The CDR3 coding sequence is TGTGCCAGCAGCGTAGACGGGAGGTCCTACAATGAGCAGTTCTTC.

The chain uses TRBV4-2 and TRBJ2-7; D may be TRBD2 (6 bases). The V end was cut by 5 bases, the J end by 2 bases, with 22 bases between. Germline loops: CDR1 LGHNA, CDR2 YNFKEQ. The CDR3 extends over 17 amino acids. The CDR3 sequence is CASSSAHGAGPPYEQYF. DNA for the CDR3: TGTGCCAGCAGCTCCGCACACGGGGCGGGGCCTCCCTACGAGCAGTACTTC.

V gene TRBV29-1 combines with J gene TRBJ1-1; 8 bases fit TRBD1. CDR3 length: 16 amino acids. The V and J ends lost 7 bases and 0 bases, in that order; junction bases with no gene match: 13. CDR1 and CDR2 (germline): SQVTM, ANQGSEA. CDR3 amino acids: CSAETGDLGMNTEAFF. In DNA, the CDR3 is TGCAGCGCCGAGACAGGGGATTTGGGGATGAACACTGAAGCTTTCTTT.

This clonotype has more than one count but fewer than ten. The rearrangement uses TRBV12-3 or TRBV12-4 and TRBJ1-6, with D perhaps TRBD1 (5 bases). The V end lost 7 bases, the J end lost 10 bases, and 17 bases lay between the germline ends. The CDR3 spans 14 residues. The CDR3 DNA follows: TGTGCCAGCACCACTTGGGGGAGAAAATCACCCCTCCACTTT. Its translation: CASTTWGRKSPLHF.

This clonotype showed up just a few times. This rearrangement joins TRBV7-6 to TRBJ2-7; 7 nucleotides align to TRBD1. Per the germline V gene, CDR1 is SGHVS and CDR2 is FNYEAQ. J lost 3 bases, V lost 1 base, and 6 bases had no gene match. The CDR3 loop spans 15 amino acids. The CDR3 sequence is CASSLGGTDYYEQYF. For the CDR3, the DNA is TGTGCCAGCAGCTTAGGGGGGACAGATTACTACGAGCAGTACTTC. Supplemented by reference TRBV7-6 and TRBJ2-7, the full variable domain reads GAGVSQSPRYKVTKRGQDVALRCDPISGHVSLYWYRQALGQGPEFLTYFNYEAQQDKSGLPNDRFSAERPEGSISTLTIQRTEQRDSAMYRCASSLGGTDYYEQYFGPGTRLTVT.

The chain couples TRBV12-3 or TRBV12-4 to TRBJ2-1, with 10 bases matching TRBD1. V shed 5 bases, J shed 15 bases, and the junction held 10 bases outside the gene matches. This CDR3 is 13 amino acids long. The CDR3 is CASSLRQGAYGFF. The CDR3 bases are TGTGCCAGCAGTCTGAGACAGGGGGCGTATGGGTTCTTC.

CDR3 sequence (DNA): TGCAGCGTTCGCCGGGACAGGGGGCCTGGAAACACCATATATTTT. Translation: CSVRRDRGPGNTIYF. The V gene is TRBV29-1, the J gene TRBJ1-3; the match to TRBD1 covers 12 bases. With 5 bases clipped from V and 2 bases from J, the junction kept 4 bases outside the gene matches. The length of the CDR3 is 15 residues. CDR1 SQVTM and CDR2 ANQGSEA come from the germline V gene.

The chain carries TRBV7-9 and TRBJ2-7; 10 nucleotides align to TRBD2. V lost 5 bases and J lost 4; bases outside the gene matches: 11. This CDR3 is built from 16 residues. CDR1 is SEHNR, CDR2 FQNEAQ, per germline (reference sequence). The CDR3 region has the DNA TGTGCCAGCAGCCTCCTAGCGGGAGCCTTACTATACGAGCAGTACTTC. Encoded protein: CASSLLAGALLYEQYF.

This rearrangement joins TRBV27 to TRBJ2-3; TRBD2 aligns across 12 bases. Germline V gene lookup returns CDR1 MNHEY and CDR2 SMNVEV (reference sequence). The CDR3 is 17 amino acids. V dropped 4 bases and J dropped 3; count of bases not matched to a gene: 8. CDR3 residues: CASSSRTSGVRTDTQYF. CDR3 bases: TGTGCCAGCAGTTCCCGGACTAGCGGGGTCCGTACAGATACGCAGTATTTT.

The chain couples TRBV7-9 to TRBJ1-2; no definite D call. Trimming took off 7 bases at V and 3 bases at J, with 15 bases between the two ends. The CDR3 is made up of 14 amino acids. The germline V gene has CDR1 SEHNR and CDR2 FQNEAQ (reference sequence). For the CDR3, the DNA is TGTGCCAGCACCATTGCCGAGACGGACTATGGCTACACCTTC. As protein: CASTIAETDYGYTF.

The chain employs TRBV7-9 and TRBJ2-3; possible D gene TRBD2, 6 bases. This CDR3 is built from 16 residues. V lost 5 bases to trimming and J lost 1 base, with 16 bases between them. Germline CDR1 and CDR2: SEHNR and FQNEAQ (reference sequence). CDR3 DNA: TGTGCCAGCAGCGTATTACCGGGACTCGGCACAGATACGCAGTATTTT. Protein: CASSVLPGLGTDTQYF.

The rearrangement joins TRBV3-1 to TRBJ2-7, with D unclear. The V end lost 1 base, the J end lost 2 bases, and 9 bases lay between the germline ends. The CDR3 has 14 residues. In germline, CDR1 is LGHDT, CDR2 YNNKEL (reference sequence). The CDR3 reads CASSQGTRPYEQYF. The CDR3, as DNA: TGTGCCAGCAGCCAAGGGACGAGGCCCTACGAGCAGTACTTC.